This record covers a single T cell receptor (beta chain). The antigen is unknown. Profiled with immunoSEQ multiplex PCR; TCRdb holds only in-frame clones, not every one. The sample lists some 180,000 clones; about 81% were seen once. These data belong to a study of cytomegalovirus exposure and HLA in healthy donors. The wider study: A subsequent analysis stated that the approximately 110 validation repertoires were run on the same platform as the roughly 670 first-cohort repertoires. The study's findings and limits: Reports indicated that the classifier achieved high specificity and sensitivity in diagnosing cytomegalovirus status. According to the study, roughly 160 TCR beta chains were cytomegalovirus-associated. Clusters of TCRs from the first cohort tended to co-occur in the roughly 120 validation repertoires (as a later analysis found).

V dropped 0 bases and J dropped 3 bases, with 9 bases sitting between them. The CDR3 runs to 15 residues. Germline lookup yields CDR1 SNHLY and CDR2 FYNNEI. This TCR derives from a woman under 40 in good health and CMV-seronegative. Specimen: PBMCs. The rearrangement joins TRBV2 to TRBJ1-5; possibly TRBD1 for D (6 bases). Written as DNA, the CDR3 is TGTGCCAGCAGTGAAGCGGGGACACCCAATCAGCCCCAGCATTTT. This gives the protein CASSEAGTPNQPQHF.